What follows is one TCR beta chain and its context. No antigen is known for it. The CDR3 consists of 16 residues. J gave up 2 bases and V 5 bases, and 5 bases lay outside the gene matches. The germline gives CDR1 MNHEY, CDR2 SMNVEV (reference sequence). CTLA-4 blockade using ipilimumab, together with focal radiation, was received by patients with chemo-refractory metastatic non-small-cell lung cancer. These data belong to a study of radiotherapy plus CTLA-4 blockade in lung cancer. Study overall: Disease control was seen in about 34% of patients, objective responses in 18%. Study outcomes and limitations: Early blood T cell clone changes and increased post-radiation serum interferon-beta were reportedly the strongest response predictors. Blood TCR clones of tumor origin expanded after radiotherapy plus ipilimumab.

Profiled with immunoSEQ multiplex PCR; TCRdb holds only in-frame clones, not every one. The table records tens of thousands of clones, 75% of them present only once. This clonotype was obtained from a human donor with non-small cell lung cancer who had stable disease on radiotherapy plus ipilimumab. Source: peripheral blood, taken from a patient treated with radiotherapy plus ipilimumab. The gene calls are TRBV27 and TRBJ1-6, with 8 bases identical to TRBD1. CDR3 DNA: TGTGCCAGCAGTGCTACAGGGGGGACCTATAATTCACCCCTCCACTTT. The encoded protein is CASSATGGTYNSPLHF.